This T cell receptor (beta chain) was observed in a study of T-cell reconstitution after alpha-beta-depleted transplantation in children. This clonotype was detected a few times. Unique molecular identifiers were incorporated when the TCRbeta library was constructed. From the PCR reads, TCRdb called clonotypes with MiXCR, one entry per CDR3 protein. This sample has approximately 640,000 distinct CDR3 sequences; over 15% occur once, and the top ten carry approximately 1.1%. CDR1 is MNHNS, CDR2 SASEGT, per germline. The CDR3 runs 15 residues. Trimming stripped 5 bases from V and 6 bases from J, with 20 bases between.

The material was PBMCs from the stem cell graft donor, obtained from the stem cell graft. The source is a human donor who donated a stem cell graft to a child with acute myeloid leukemia. The gene calls are TRBV6-1 and TRBJ2-7; no clear D gene. The DNA for the CDR3 is TGTGCCAGCAGTAGGGATATGCTACCACTAAGCGAGCAGTACTTC. Encoded protein: CASSRDMLPLSEQYF.